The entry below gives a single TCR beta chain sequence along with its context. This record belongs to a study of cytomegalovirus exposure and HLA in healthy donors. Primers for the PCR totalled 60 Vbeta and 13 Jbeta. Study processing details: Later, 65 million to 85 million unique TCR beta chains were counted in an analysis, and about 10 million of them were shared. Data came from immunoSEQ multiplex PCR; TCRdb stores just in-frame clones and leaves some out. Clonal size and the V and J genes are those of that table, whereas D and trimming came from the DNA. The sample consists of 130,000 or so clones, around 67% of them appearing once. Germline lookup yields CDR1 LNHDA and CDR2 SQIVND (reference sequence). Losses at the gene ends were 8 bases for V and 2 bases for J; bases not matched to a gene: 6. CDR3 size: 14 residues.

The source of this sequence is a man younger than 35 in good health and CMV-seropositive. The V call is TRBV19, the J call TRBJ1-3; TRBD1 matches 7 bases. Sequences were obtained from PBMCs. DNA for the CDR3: TGTGCCAGTTTATCACAGGGGACTGGAAACACCATATATTTT. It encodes CASLSQGTGNTIYF.